Below, one T cell receptor (beta chain) is given with its context. The antigen remains undetermined. TCRdb redid the calling of the 5' RACE reads with MiXCR, one entry per CDR3 protein. The sample includes about 38,000 distinct CDR3 sequences, about an eighth of them seen just once. These data belong to a study of T-cell memory formation after mild COVID-19. Study-wide findings and caveats: Shrinking CD4+ clones were chiefly CM and EM; CD8+ ones were chiefly EMRA.

The germline gives CDR1 LGHNT, CDR2 FRNRAP. Trimming took 3 bases from V and 4 from J, leaving 6 bases between them. The CDR3 runs 12 residues. This clonotype was sampled from a man between 18 and 29 years old who had mild COVID-19 (a few samples of this study predate the infection). Cell type and time point are not known. V and J are TRBV12-5 and TRBJ1-2; no reliable D call. Material for sequencing was PBMCs or a T cell subset sorted from them (not recorded which). CDR3 DNA sequence: TGTGCTAGTGGTTTTTCAGGCTATGGCTACACCTTC. As protein: CASGFSGYGYTF.